One and the same sample provided the 21 T cell receptor beta chains below, sequenced in a study of response to subunit inactivated influenza vaccine. TCRdb recomputed calls from the RT-PCR reads with MiXCR, one row per CDR3 protein. Of roughly 650,000 distinct CDR3 sequences in the sample, approximately 15% were seen once. Sequenced here: PBMCs from blood, sampled 11 to 12 days after vaccination. These receptors were obtained from a man aged 50-60 years who received an inactivated influenza vaccine.

This chain uses TRBV20-1 with TRBJ1-1; possible D gene TRBD1, 5 bases. Trimming shortened V by 1 base and J by 3 bases, and 9 bases separated the two germline ends. The germline gives CDR1 DFQATT, CDR2 SNEGSKA (reference sequence). This CDR3 has 13 residues. The chain's CDR3 is CSARVRGHTEAFF. The DNA of the CDR3 is TGCAGTGCTAGAGTAAGGGGCCACACTGAAGCTTTCTTT.

This clonotype was seen only a few times. J is TRBJ1-5 and V is TRBV28; D is undetermined. The CDR3 runs to 14 residues. The germline CDR1 and CDR2 sequences are MDHEN and SYDVKM. V was shortened by 3 bases and J by 1 base, with 7 bases between the two germline ends. CDR3: CASSLVQSNQPQHF. The CDR3 DNA is TGTGCCAGCAGTTTGGTACAGAGCAATCAGCCCCAGCATTTT.

For this clonotype: A much larger clone is a single base away; this may be a read error. V and J are TRBV15 and TRBJ2-5; no clear D gene. This CDR3 comprises 15 residues. The germline V gene encodes CDR1 LNHNV and CDR2 YYDKDF (reference sequence). Written as DNA, the CDR3 is TGTTCCACCTCCCTGGTACCACTGTACCAAGAGACCCAGTACTTC. Its translation: CSTSLVPLYQETQYF.

This clonotype was seen a few times. V gene TRBV29-1 combines with J gene TRBJ1-4, with D possibly matching TRBD1 (6 bases). Trimming took 4 bases from V and 4 from J, leaving 13 bases between them. The CDR3 consists of 14 residues. Germline V gene lookup returns CDR1 SQVTM and CDR2 ANQGSEA. CDR3 loop: CSVGAGANNEKLFF. The CDR3 DNA sequence: TGCAGCGTTGGGGCAGGGGCGAATAATGAAAAACTGTTTTTT. Based on the CDR3 plus reference TRBV29-1 and TRBJ1-4, the full variable domain is SAVISQKPSRDICQRGTSLTIQCQVDSQVTMMFWYRQQPGQSLTLIATANQGSEATYESGFVIDKFPISRPNLTFSTLTVSNMSPEDSSIYLCSVGAGANNEKLFFGSGTQLSVL.

V usage is TRBV12-3 or TRBV12-4 and J usage is TRBJ2-1; TRBD1 agrees at 7 bases. The V segment lost 2 bases and the J segment 4 bases; nucleotides outside the gene matches: 2. The CDR3 sequence is 14 residues long. The CDR3 DNA follows: TGTGCCAGCAGTTTACTACAGGGGTACAATGAGCAGTTCTTC. Protein product: CASSLLQGYNEQFF.

Ten or more counts support this clonotype. V gene TRBV27 combines with J gene TRBJ2-3; no reliable D call. The CDR3 runs to 14 residues. Germline CDR1 MNHEY, CDR2 SMNVEV (reference sequence). V dropped 6 bases and J dropped 0 bases, with 10 bases sitting between them. CDR3 region: CASSQPPSTDTQYF. For the CDR3, the DNA is TGTGCCAGCAGCCAACCCCCCAGCACAGATACGCAGTATTTT.

This clonotype has ten or more counts. J is TRBJ2-5 and V is TRBV5-1; 7 bases fit TRBD1. Germline lookup yields CDR1 SGHRS and CDR2 YFSETQ. Trimming at V came to 0 bases and at J to 4 bases, leaving 0 bases not matched to a gene. The CDR3 runs 13 residues. This CDR3 is CASSLEGAETQYF. CDR3 sequence (DNA): TGCGCCAGCAGCTTGGAGGGGGCAGAGACCCAGTACTTC.

In this sample, this clonotype turned up many times. V and J are TRBV5-1 and TRBJ1-5; no definite D call. The germline V and J ends were trimmed by 4 bases and 3 bases, with 8 bases remaining between them. CDR1 is SGHRS and CDR2 is YFSETQ in the germline V gene. This CDR3 is built from 13 residues. The CDR3 DNA reads as TGCGCCAGCAGCCCGTACGTCAATCAGCCCCAGCATTTT. It is translated as CASSPYVNQPQHF.

The V gene is TRBV7-8, the J gene TRBJ2-7; 13 bases are shared with TRBD2. The CDR3 totals 19 residues. CDR1 and CDR2 from the germline V gene are SGHVS and FQNEAQ. With 3 bases clipped from V and 0 bases from J, the junction kept 11 bases outside the gene matches. CDR3 sequence reads: CASSFDGLAGAQSSYEQYF. CDR3 coding DNA: TGTGCCAGCAGCTTCGATGGACTAGCGGGGGCCCAAAGCTCCTACGAGCAGTACTTC. The variable domain in full, completed from reference TRBV7-8 and TRBJ2-7, reads GAGVSQSPRYKVAKRGQDVALRCDPISGHVSLFWYQQALGQGPEFLTYFQNEAQLDKSGLPSDRFFAERPEGSVSTLKIQRTQQEDSAVYLCASSFDGLAGAQSSYEQYFGPGTRLTVT.

This chain links TRBV20-1 with TRBJ2-5, with no clear D. V lost 0 bases and J 2 bases, leaving 13 bases between the germline ends. CDR1 is DFQATT and CDR2 is SNEGSKA in the germline V gene (reference sequence). The CDR3 extends over 15 amino acids. The CDR3 DNA is TGCAGTGCTAGAGATGGCCAGAGAACACAAGAGACCCAGTACTTC. Translated: CSARDGQRTQETQYF.

This chain connects TRBV20-1 to TRBJ2-5, with a possible D match to TRBD1 (5 bases). The germline CDR1 and CDR2 sequences are DFQATT and SNEGSKA (reference sequence). The ends were cut back, 0 bases at V and 3 bases at J, with 14 bases in the middle. The CDR3 is 15 residues long. The CDR3 spells CSARDPRGSEETQYF. Here the CDR3 DNA reads TGCAGTGCTAGAGATCCAAGGGGATCGGAAGAGACCCAGTACTTC.

This clonotype appeared a few times. The chain couples TRBV5-1 to TRBJ2-2; 12 bases are shared with TRBD2. Germline V gene lookup returns CDR1 SGHRS and CDR2 YFSETQ. The CDR3 length is 15 residues. The junction had 6 bases not matched to a gene; V was cut back by 4 bases and J by 8 bases. The CDR3 nucleotides read TGCGCCAGCAGCATCGGGACTAGCGGGCTTGGGGAGCTGTTTTTT. The encoded protein is CASSIGTSGLGELFF.

The chain uses TRBV12-3 or TRBV12-4 and TRBJ2-7; TRBD1 or TRBD2 may be the D gene (6 bases each). The CDR3 is 13 amino acids. With 3 bases removed from V and 7 bases from J, the gap between germline ends came to 13 bases. The CDR3: CASSFGGYEEQYF. For the CDR3, the DNA is TGTGCCAGCAGTTTCGGGGGCTATGAGGAGCAGTACTTC.

The rearrangement links TRBV28 to TRBJ2-7; 10 positions agree with TRBD1. V was pared by 3 bases and J by 5 bases, with 4 bases of the junction left unmatched. The CDR3 runs 14 residues. Germline CDR1 and CDR2: MDHEN and SYDVKM. CDR3 nucleotide sequence: TGTGCCAGCAGTTTTCCCGGGACAGGGGACGAGCAGTACTTC. Translation gives CASSFPGTGDEQYF.

This clonotype was seen only a few times. This rearrangement joins TRBV7-9 to TRBJ2-2, with 11 bases fitting TRBD2. The CDR3 spans 16 residues. Germline loops: CDR1 SEHNR, CDR2 FQNEAQ (reference sequence). With V trimmed by 3 bases and J by 5 bases, 5 bases remained unmatched. As DNA, the CDR3 is TGTGCCAGCAGCTTCGGGACTAGCGGAGATACCGGGGAGCTGTTTTTT. Translating gives CASSFGTSGDTGELFF.

The chain employs TRBV5-6 and TRBJ2-3; no firm D call. Trimming took 4 bases from V and 0 from J, leaving 12 bases between them. CDR1 and CDR2 from the germline V gene are SGHDT and YYEEEE. CDR3 size: 15 residues. The CDR3: CASSPVPGSTDTQYF. The CDR3 region has the DNA TGTGCCAGCAGCCCGGTACCGGGTAGCACAGATACGCAGTATTTT.

This clonotype has just a few counts. This chain connects TRBV9 to TRBJ2-7; TRBD1 is a possible D gene (6 bases). CDR3 length: 14 amino acids. V lost 0 bases, J lost 3 bases, and 10 bases lay in between. From germline, CDR1 is SGDLS and CDR2 YYNGEE. CDR3: CASSVGQEIYEQYF. In nucleotides, the CDR3 is TGTGCCAGCAGCGTAGGACAGGAAATCTACGAGCAGTACTTC.

This clonotype turned up a few times. The J gene is TRBJ2-3, the V gene TRBV7-2, with unresolved D. The CDR3 totals 14 residues. Germline V gene sequence: CDR1 SGHTA, CDR2 FQGNSA. V was trimmed by 5 bases and J by 3 bases, leaving 12 bases between them. CDR3: CASSRTGPTDTQYF. CDR3 nucleotide sequence: TGTGCCAGCAGCCGAACCGGGCCTACAGATACGCAGTATTTT.

This clonotype was detected many times. This chain connects TRBV29-1 to TRBJ2-3; D ambiguous. Germline V lookup: CDR1 SQVTM, CDR2 ANQGSEA. The CDR3 has 10 amino acids. V shed 6 bases and J shed 0 bases, with 1 base lying between them. The CDR3 region has the DNA TGCAGCGTGAGCACAGATACGCAGTATTTT. This translates into CSVSTDTQYF.

This clonotype occurred a few times. The chain joins TRBV7-2 to TRBJ1-6; D unclear. The CDR3 contains 12 residues. V lost 1 base and J lost 12, with 7 bases in between. Germline-derived CDR1 and CDR2 are SGHTA and FQGNSA. The CDR3 DNA follows: TGTGCCAGCAGCTTAGGTCGGGAACCCCTCCACTTT. Protein product: CASSLGREPLHF.

The V and J genes are TRBV27 and TRBJ1-1; D uncertain. Trimming stripped 3 bases from V and 7 bases from J, with 12 bases between. The CDR3 loop spans 13 amino acids. CDR1 MNHEY and CDR2 SMNVEV come from the germline V gene (reference sequence). The chain's CDR3 is CASSFVGGFEAFF. The CDR3, as DNA: TGTGCCAGCAGTTTTGTTGGAGGTTTTGAAGCTTTCTTT.